This is a list of T cell receptor beta chains from one sample in a study of T cells in Graves' hyperthyroidism and ophthalmopathy. TCRdb passed the multiplex PCR reads through MiXCR, listing each CDR3 protein once. The sample carries a few hundred thousand distinct CDR3 sequences, 40% to 55% recorded once. The sequencing input was peripheral blood or thyroid tissue (not recorded which). These receptors were obtained from an adult woman with Graves' disease, either hyperthyroidism or ophthalmopathy (not recorded which). Each CDR3 is given with its conserved first and last residue. Only some rows state a clone size, as once, few, many or a class for expanded clones.

CDR3aa	abundance	v_gene	j_gene
CASSYRGLEKLFF	-	TRBV7-2	TRBJ1-4
CSLTGRVGEGQPQHF	-	TRBV29-1	TRBJ1-5
CASSRRAINQPQHF	-	TRBV19	TRBJ1-5
CASSSSSGNTIYF	many	TRBV9	TRBJ1-3
CSHISGEAFF	-	TRBV29-1	TRBJ1-1
CASTRGPGTEAFF	-	TRBV7-2	TRBJ1-1
CASSEWRGNSGNTIYF	once	TRBV25-1	TRBJ1-3
CASSLREGDNSPLHF	-	TRBV7-3	TRBJ1-6
CASLTTGNAGYTF	-	TRBV10-3	TRBJ1-2
CASSLTRGLNEQFF	-	TRBV11-1	-
CASSYSGRAGPGGYTF	many	TRBV6-5	TRBJ1-2
CATSRGNRAMSFF	-	TRBV15	TRBJ1-1
CASSELSSGRAAGELFF	-	TRBV6-6	TRBJ2-2
CASRPIGGLNEKLFF	-	TRBV7-9	TRBJ1-4
CAISESSKDSSGSGANVLTF	many	TRBV10-3	TRBJ2-6
CSVAAGARQETQYF	-	TRBV29-1	TRBJ2-5
CASSYSRAPGDTIYF	few	TRBV6-5	TRBJ1-3
CASSLLARVTSTDTQYF	-	TRBV7-2	TRBJ2-3
CASSPWGVGTEAFF	many	TRBV14	TRBJ1-1
CASSQGMRGTGELFF	many	TRBV4-1	TRBJ2-2
CATSDSRNYGYTF	-	TRBV24-1	TRBJ1-2
CASSLGAAMNRYYEQYF	-	TRBV13	TRBJ2-7
CSVELGLNYGYTF	many	TRBV29-1	TRBJ1-2
CATSTRPLSGNTIYF	many	TRBV15	TRBJ1-3
CASSLITGALEQYF	-	TRBV27	TRBJ2-7
CSVAPGQGNNEQFF	-	TRBV29-1	-
CSARLPDRASYEQYF	-	TRBV20-1	TRBJ2-7
CSVEGPGSSGNTIYF	-	TRBV29-1	TRBJ1-3
CASSLYSGNQETQYF	-	TRBV5-1	TRBJ2-5
CATSDLGRGRNYGYTF	many	TRBV24-1	TRBJ1-2
CASSDLSINTGELFF	many	TRBV25-1	TRBJ2-2
CSARDRRQGGYSNQPQHF	many	TRBV20-1	TRBJ1-5
CSVWGEFYEQYF	-	TRBV29-1	TRBJ2-7
CSARDQGRGNTGELFF	many	TRBV20-1	TRBJ2-2
CASSQAAGGPRADTQYF	few	TRBV4-1	TRBJ2-3